This TCR beta chain comes out of a study of blood T cell repertoires in COVID-19. Study background: The United States, Italy and Spain were the sources of the acute and convalescent COVID-19 samples. The cDNA or gDNA used as material had been derived from T cells, B-cell-depleted T cells, or PBMCs.

In the original workflow: By means of reference gene primer amplification, nucleated cell counts were estimated. Repertoires were generated with immunoSEQ multiplex PCR, while TCRdb's copy carries only in-frame clones and drops some. V and J calls and clone size come straight from that table; D and trimming were deduced from the DNA. The repertoire holds some 190,000 clones, with roughly 80% as singletons. The sequencing input was peripheral blood. This clonotype was sampled from a woman in her forties or fifties with acute or convalescent COVID-19.

CDR3 DNA: TGTGCCAGCAGCCAGTGGAGCACCGGGGAGCTGTTTTTT. It codes for CASSQWSTGELFF. V gene TRBV5-5 combines with J gene TRBJ2-2, with unresolved D. Trimming stripped 4 bases from V and 4 bases from J, with 8 bases between. This CDR3 spans 13 amino acids. In germline, CDR1 is SGHKS, CDR2 YYEKEE (reference sequence).